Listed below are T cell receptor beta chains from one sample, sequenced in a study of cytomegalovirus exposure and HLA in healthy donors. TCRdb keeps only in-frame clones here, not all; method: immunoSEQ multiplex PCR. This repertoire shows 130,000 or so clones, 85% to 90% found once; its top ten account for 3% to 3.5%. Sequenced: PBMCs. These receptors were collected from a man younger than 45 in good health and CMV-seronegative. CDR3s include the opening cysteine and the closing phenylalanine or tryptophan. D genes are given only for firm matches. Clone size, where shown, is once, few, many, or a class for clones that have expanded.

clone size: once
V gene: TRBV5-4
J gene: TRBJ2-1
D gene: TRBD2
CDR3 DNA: TGTGCCAGCAGCCGGAAGCGGGGGGTTGGGTACAATGAGCAGTTCTTC
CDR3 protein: CASSRKRGVGYNEQFF

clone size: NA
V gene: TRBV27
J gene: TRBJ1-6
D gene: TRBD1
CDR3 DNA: TGTGCCAGCAGCCGAAATACCGGACAGGGGGCTTCCTATAATTCACCCCTCCACTTT
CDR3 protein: CASSRNTGQGASYNSPLHF

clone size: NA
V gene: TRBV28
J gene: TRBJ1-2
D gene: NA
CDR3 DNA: TGTGCCAGCAGTTTCGTCGGGTATGGCTACACCTTC
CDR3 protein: CASSFVGYGYTF

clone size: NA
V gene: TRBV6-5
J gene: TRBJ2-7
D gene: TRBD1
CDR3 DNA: TGTGCCAGCAGTTACTCGGGGGACAGGTTGTACGAGCAGTACTTC
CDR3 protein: CASSYSGDRLYEQYF

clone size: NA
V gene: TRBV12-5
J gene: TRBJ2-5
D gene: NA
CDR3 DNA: TGTGCTAGTGGCCTCATAGGCGGGGGCGGGCCCCAGTACTTC
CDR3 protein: CASGLIGGGGPQYF

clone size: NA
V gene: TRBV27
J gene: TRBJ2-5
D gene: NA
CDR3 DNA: TGTGCCAGCAGTTTCGTCGGGGTATCTCAAGAGACCCAGTACTTC
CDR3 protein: CASSFVGVSQETQYF

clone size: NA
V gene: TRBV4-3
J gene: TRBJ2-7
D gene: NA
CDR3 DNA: TGCGCCAGCAGCCAAAGCGGCTCAGCCTACGAGCAGTACTTC
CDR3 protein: CASSQSGSAYEQYF

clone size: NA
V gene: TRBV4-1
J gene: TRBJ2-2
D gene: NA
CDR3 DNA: TGCGCCAGCAGCCAAGAGGTCCTTCACTTTAACACCGGGGAGCTGTTTTTT
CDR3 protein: CASSQEVLHFNTGELFF

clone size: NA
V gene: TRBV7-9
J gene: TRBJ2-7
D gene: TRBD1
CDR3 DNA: TGTGCCAGCAGCTTTAGTAAGACAGGGGCCCCCCGAAAGTACTTC
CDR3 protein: CASSFSKTGAPRKYF

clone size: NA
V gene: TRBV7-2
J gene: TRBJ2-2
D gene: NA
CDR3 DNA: TGTGCCAGCAGCTTAGGACGGGGGTACACCGGGGAGCTGTTTTTT
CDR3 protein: CASSLGRGYTGELFF

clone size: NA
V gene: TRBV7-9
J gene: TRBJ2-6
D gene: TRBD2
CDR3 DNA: TGTGCCAGCAGCTCCGGGGGGGCCTCTGGGGCCAACGTCCTGACTTTC
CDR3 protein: CASSSGGASGANVLTF

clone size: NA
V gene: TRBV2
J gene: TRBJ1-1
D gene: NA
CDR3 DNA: TGTGCCAGCTGCGAACAGGGGAACACTGAAGCTTTCTTT
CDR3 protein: CASCEQGNTEAFF

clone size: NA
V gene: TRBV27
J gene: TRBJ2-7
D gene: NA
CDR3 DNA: TGTGCCAGCAGTCTGGACAGCCACGAGCAGTACTTC
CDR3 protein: CASSLDSHEQYF

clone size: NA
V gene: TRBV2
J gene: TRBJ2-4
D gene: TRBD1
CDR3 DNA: TGTGCCAGCAGTGGGGGACAGGGGAGCATTCAGTACTTC
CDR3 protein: CASSGGQGSIQYF

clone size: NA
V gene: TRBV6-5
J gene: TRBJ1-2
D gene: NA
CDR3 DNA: TGTGCCAGCATTCGGGGGGTAGGGTCGGGTGGCTACACCTTC
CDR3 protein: CASIRGVGSGGYTF

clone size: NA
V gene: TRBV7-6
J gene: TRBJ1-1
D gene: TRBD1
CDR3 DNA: TGTGCCAGCAGCTTGGTACCAGGACAGGGAGACACTGAAGCTTTCTTT
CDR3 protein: CASSLVPGQGDTEAFF

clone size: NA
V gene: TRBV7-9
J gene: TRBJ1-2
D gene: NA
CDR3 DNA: TGTGCCAGCAGCTTAGGACATTGGGCCAAGAACTATGGCTACACCTTC
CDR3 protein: CASSLGHWAKNYGYTF

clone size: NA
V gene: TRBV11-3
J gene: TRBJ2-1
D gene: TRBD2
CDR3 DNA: TGTGCCAGCAGCGTAGGGACTAGCGGGGGCGCGTCCTACAATGAGCAGTTCTTC
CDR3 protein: CASSVGTSGGASYNEQFF

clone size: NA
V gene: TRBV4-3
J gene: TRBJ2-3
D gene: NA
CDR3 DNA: TGCGCCAGCAGCCAAGATGGAGCCGCAGATACGCAGTATTTT
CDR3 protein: CASSQDGAADTQYF

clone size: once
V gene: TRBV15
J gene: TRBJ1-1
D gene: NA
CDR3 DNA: TGTGCCACCAGCAGATCAGTCTTCGGGAGCACTGAAGCTTTCTTT
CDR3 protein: CATSRSVFGSTEAFF

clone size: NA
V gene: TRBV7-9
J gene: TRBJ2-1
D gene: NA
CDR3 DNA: TGTGCCAGCAGAGGCGGGGCCGGGACCAATGAGCAGTTCTTC
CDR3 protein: CASRGGAGTNEQFF

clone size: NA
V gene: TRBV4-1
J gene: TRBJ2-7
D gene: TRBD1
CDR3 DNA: TGCGCCAGCAGCTCTCGGACAGGGCGGTACGAGCAGTACTTC
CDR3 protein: CASSSRTGRYEQYF

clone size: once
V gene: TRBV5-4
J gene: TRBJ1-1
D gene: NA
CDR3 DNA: TGTGCCAGCAGCAGCAGGGTGTACGACACTGAAGCTTTCTTT
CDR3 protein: CASSSRVYDTEAFF

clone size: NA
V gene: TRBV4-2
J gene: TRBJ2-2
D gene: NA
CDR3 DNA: TGTGCCAGCAGCGAACAGGGTAACACCGGGGAGCTGTTTTTT
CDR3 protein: CASSEQGNTGELFF

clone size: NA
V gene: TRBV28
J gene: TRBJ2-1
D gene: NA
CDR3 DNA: TGTGCCAGCAGTTTGGGTGGGAGCTCCTACAATGAGCAGTTCTTC
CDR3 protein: CASSLGGSSYNEQFF

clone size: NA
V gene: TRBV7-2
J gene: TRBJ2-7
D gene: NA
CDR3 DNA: TGTGCCAGCAGCTTAGATTACTACGAGCAGTACTTC
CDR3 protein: CASSLDYYEQYF

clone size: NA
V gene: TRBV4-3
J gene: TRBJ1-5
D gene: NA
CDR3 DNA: TGCGCCAGCAGCCAAGATAGGAATGAGGGCAATCAGCCCCAGCATTTT
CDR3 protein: CASSQDRNEGNQPQHF

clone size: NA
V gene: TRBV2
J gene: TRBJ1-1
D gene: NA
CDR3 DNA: TGTGCCAGCAGTGAAGGAGGGAACACTGAAGCTTTCTTT
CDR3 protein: CASSEGGNTEAFF

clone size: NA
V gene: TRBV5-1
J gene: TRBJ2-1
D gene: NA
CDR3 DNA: TGCGCCAGCAGGCCGGGGGTGAGCTCCTACAATGAGCAGTTCTTC
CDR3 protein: CASRPGVSSYNEQFF

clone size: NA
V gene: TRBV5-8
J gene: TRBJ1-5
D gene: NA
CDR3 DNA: TGTGCCAGCAGTACAGGACAGCGCGTCAATCAGCCCCAGCATTTT
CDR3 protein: CASSTGQRVNQPQHF

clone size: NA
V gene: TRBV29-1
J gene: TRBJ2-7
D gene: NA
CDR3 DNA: TGCAGCGTTGAAGATAGCCAAGGGCAGTACTTC
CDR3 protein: CSVEDSQGQYF

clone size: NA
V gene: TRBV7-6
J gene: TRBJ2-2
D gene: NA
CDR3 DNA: TGTGCCAGCAGCTTATCGAACACGGGCACCGGGGAGCTGTTTTTT
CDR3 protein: CASSLSNTGTGELFF

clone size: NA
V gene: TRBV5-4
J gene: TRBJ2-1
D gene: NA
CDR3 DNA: TGTGCCAGCAGCCGGGCGGGGCAGTGGGATGAGCAGTTCTTC
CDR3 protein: CASSRAGQWDEQFF

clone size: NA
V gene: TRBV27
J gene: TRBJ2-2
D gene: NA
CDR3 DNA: TGTGCCAGCAGAGTGAGGGGGGGTGAATCGGGCACCGGGGAGCTGTTTTTT
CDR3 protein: CASRVRGGESGTGELFF

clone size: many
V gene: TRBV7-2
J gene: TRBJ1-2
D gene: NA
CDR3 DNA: TGTGCCAGCAGCGGGGAGAGCTATGGCTACACCTTC
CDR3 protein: CASSGESYGYTF

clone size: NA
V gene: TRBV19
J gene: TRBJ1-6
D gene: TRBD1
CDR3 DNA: TGTGCCAGTAATCCGCTCGGACAGGGAGATTCACCCCTCCACTTT
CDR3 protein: CASNPLGQGDSPLHF

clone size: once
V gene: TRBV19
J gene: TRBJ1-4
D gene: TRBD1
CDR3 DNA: TGTGCCAGTAGTCGACAGGGACCCGCTAATGAAAAACTGTTTTTT
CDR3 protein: CASSRQGPANEKLFF

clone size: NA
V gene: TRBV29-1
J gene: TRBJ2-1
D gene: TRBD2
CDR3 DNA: TGCAGCGTGTTCCTAGCGGGGGGGCTCTACAATGAGCAGTTCTTC
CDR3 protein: CSVFLAGGLYNEQFF

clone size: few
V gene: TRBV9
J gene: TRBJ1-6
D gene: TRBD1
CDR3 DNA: TGTGCCAGCAGCGTCAGGACAGGGGGTGGGTCACCCCTCCACTTT
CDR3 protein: CASSVRTGGGSPLHF

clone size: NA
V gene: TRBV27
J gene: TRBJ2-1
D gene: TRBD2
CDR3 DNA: TGTGCCAGCAGTGGACTAGCGGGGCTCTCCTACAATGAGCAGTTCTTC
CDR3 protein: CASSGLAGLSYNEQFF

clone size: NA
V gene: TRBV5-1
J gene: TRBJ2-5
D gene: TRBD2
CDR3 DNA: TGCGCCAGCAGCTGGTGGGCTAGCGGGGGGGCGGCAAAAGAGACCCAGTACTTC
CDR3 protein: CASSWWASGGAAKETQYF

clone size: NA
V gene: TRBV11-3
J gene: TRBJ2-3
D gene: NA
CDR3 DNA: TGTGCCACCCTGCGGGCGGGCACCCACACAGATACGCAGTATTTT
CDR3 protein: CATLRAGTHTDTQYF

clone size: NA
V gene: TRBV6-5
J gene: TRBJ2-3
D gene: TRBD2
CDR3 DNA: TGTGCCAGCAGTTACGGCGGACTAGCCAGCACAGATACGCAGTATTTT
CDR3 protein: CASSYGGLASTDTQYF

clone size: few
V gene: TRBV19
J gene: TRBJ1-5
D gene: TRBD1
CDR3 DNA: TGTGCCAGTAGTAGGCAGGGGGTACGTCAGCCCCAGCATTTT
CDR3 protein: CASSRQGVRQPQHF

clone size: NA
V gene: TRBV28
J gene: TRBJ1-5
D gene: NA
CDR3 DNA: TGTGCCAGCAGTGCGGCACAGGGCGCCTCGAACAATCAGCCCCAGCATTTT
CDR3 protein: CASSAAQGASNNQPQHF

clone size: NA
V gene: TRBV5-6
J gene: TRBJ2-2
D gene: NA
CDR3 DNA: TGTGCCAGCAGCTTGGGACAGTACGGGGAGCTGTTTTTT
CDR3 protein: CASSLGQYGELFF

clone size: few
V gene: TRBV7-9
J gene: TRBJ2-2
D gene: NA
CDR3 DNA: TGTGCCAGCAGTCGCACGGGGGGCCTGAACACCGGGGAGCTGTTTTTT
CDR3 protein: CASSRTGGLNTGELFF

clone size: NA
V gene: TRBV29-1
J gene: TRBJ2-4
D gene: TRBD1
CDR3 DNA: TGCAGCGTTGAAGAGGCAGGGGGCATTCAGTACTTC
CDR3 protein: CSVEEAGGIQYF

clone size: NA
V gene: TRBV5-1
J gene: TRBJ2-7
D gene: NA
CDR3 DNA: TGCGCCAGCAGCCCGACCTTGACTGGAGCCTACGAGCAGTACTTC
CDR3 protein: CASSPTLTGAYEQYF

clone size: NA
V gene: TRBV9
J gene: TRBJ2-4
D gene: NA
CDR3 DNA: TGTGCCAGCAGCACGGACAGTGCCAAAAACATTCAGTACTTC
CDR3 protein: CASSTDSAKNIQYF

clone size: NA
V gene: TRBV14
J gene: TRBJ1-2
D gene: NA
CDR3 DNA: TGTGCCAGCAGCCAAGGCCCCGGCTATGGCTACACCTTC
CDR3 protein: CASSQGPGYGYTF